This T cell receptor beta chain was captured by sequencing in a study of T cells after yellow fever vaccination. Whole-study results and caveats: CD4 and CD8 compartments shared a small share of clonotypes. Abundant bulk-derived clonotypes could contaminate FACS-sorted repertoires. The study re-detected most primary-vaccination clones after the booster (about 95% CD4, roughly 85% CD8).

For TCR, cDNA came from 5'RACE template switching, which added a universal primer site and UMIs. One entry per CDR3 protein results from TCRdb running MiXCR on the 5' RACE reads. The sample yields some 350,000 distinct CDR3 sequences, 8.5% to 9% seen once. This clonotype has only a few counts. Its matching antigen is unknown. Trimming at V came to 7 bases and at J to 2 bases, leaving 5 bases not matched to a gene. Germline loops: CDR1 MDHEN, CDR2 SYDVKM. The CDR3 runs to 13 residues. Sample: PBMCs, taken on the day of the first yellow fever vaccination. This clonotype was obtained from a man between 18 and 29 years old who received the YFV17D yellow fever vaccine. The V and J genes are TRBV28 and TRBJ2-7; 7 bases agree with TRBD2. CDR3 DNA: TGTGCCAGCAAGTCGGGGGGACCCTACGAGCAGTACGTC. Amino acid sequence: CASKSGGPYEQYV.